This T cell receptor beta chain was sequenced during a study of blood T cell repertoires in COVID-19. Study background: Donors in the United States, Italy and Spain gave samples during acute or convalescent COVID-19. PBMCs, B-cell-depleted T cells, or T cells were the source of the cDNA or gDNA that made up the material.

In the study's own analysis: Amplified reference gene primers provided the basis for estimating nucleated cell counts. Profiled with immunoSEQ multiplex PCR; TCRdb holds only in-frame clones, not every one. V and J calls and clone size follow that table, whereas D and trimming were derived from the DNA. The sample lists about 250,000 clones; 86% were seen once. This CDR3 contains 17 residues. V shed 0 bases and J 8 bases; nucleotides not matched to a gene: 15. Germline CDR1 LGHNA, CDR2 YSLEER. The sequencing sample was made of peripheral blood. The TCR comes from a woman aged 25 to 39 with active or convalescent COVID-19. The chain carries TRBV4-3 and TRBJ1-2, with 7 bases lining up with TRBD1. CDR3 sequence reads: CASSQDLRDSASRGYTF. For the CDR3, the DNA is TGCGCCAGCAGCCAAGATTTGCGGGACAGTGCAAGTCGGGGCTACACCTTC.